This T cell receptor (beta chain) was sequenced in a study of cytomegalovirus exposure and HLA in healthy donors. Study conclusions and caveats: Among the most significant clusters, several appeared linked to common viral pathogens in a later analysis. In a later analysis, specific HLA alleles were associated with around 17,000 TCR beta sequences at a 0.05 false discovery rate.

CDR1 and CDR2 (germline): LGHNT, FRNRAP. V was clipped by 4 bases and J by 6 bases; unmatched bases: 9. The CDR3 sequence is 14 residues long. The study ran its PCR with 60 Vbeta and 13 Jbeta primers. Clones were sequenced by immunoSEQ multiplex PCR, and TCRdb holds only the in-frame ones, with some missing. The table has some 200,000 clones, approximately 78% seen once. This clone showed up just once. Its antigen is still unknown. The origin of this receptor is a woman aged 40 to 50 in good health and CMV-seronegative. The V gene is TRBV12-5, the J gene TRBJ2-7; TRBD1 matches 7 bases. The sequenced material came from PBMCs. The CDR3 DNA reads as TGTGCTAGTGGTTCCCGGGACAGACCGCGCGAGCAGTACTTC. This encodes CASGSRDRPREQYF.